These 15 T cell receptor beta chains were sequenced from one sample in a study of blood T cells in healthy people across ages. The authors ran a second PCR of roughly 7 to 11 cycles using a sample-barcoded 5' primer and a J-beta primer mix. TCRdb itself ran the 5' RACE reads through MiXCR, one entry per CDR3 protein. The data contain roughly 1.7 million distinct CDR3 sequences, about 31% of them singletons. Sequenced material: blood. Receptors were obtained from a woman under 40 in good health.

This clonotype was detected only a few times. The chain recombines TRBV20-1 with TRBJ2-5, with D perhaps assigned TRBD1 or TRBD2 (5 bases each). Germline V CDR1 and CDR2: DFQATT, SNEGSKA (reference sequence). The CDR3 is 13 amino acids. V was trimmed by 5 bases and J by 2 bases, leaving 12 bases between them. CDR3 protein: CSAGLGVQETQYF. The DNA for the CDR3 is TGCAGTGCTGGCTTGGGGGTGCAAGAGACCCAGTACTTC.

This clonotype has a count of ten or more. Germline and junction disagree at one end, which may indicate a read error. The CDR3 DNA follows: TGTGCCAGCAGCTTAGTTTCGGGGCCCCAAGAGACCCAGTACTTC. Protein sequence: CASSLVSGPQETQYF. The chain joins TRBV5-1 to TRBJ2-5; D possibly uses TRBD1 or TRBD2 (5 bases each). The CDR3 contains 15 residues. CDR1 SGHRS and CDR2 YFSETQ come from the germline V gene.

The gene calls are TRBV11-2 and TRBJ1-1; D is uncertain. This CDR3 is built from 15 residues. Trimming pared 7 bases from V and 0 bases from J, leaving 15 bases between. The germline V gene encodes CDR1 SGHAT and CDR2 FQNNGV. The CDR3 DNA sequence: TGTGCCAGCATCAAAGTTGTAGGGTTGAACACTGAAGCTTTCTTT. Translating it yields CASIKVVGLNTEAFF.

The table lists this clonotype with a few counts. The chain joins TRBV4-2 to TRBJ2-5; D is unresolved. This CDR3 is built from 15 residues. Looked up from germline, CDR1 is LGHNA and CDR2 is YNFKEQ. V was trimmed by 1 base and J by 2 bases, leaving 11 bases between them. CDR3: CASSQAGLGQETQYF. CDR3 nucleotide sequence: TGTGCCAGCAGCCAAGCAGGTCTCGGGCAAGAGACCCAGTACTTC.

The V and J genes are TRBV5-4 and TRBJ2-1; 13 positions match TRBD2. The V gene's germline CDR1 is SGHNT and CDR2 YYREEE (reference sequence). The CDR3 has 17 residues. The ends lost 5 bases at V and 4 bases at J; junction bases unmatched: 9. CDR3 sequence: CASSSGLAGVGYNEQFF. The CDR3 coding sequence is TGTGCCAGCAGTTCTGGACTAGCGGGAGTGGGATACAATGAGCAGTTCTTC. The full variable domain, completed using reference TRBV5-4 and TRBJ2-1, is ETGVTQSPTHLIKTRGQQVTLRCSSQSGHNTVSWYQQALGQGPQFIFQYYREEENGRGNFPPRFSGLQFPNYSSELNVNALELDDSALYLCASSSGLAGVGYNEQFFGPGTRLTVL.

The V and J genes are TRBV5-1 and TRBJ2-5; possible D gene TRBD2, 5 bases. The germline V gene has CDR1 SGHRS and CDR2 YFSETQ. CDR3 length equals 17 residues. Trimming stripped 4 bases from V and 1 base from J, with 20 bases between. CDR3 loop: CASSPNPLRAAQETQYF. The CDR3 DNA reads TGCGCCAGCAGCCCCAACCCGCTGAGGGCGGCCCAAGAGACCCAGTACTTC.

The chain is built from TRBV20-1 and TRBJ2-7; 8 nucleotides match TRBD2. V was clipped by 2 bases and J by 0 bases; unmatched bases: 3. The germline V gene encodes CDR1 DFQATT and CDR2 SNEGSKA (reference sequence). The CDR3 contains 14 residues. CDR3 in DNA: TGCAGTGCTAGACCCGGGGGGGCCTCCTACGAGCAGTACTTC. Its translation: CSARPGGASYEQYF.

This clonotype occurred a few times. The chain employs TRBV5-1 and TRBJ2-3, with TRBD1 as a possible D gene (6 bases). Between the trimmed V and J ends, which lost 7 bases and 2 bases, there was a span of 14 bases. The germline V gene has CDR1 SGHRS and CDR2 YFSETQ. The CDR3 totals 14 residues. The CDR3 here is CASGQRDTTDTQYF. In DNA form, the CDR3 reads TGCGCCAGCGGACAGAGAGACACCACAGATACGCAGTATTTT.

The V gene is TRBV20-1, the J gene TRBJ2-3; 7 bases match TRBD2. CDR1 is DFQATT and CDR2 is SNEGSKA in the germline V gene (reference sequence). Losses at the gene ends were 3 bases for V and 2 bases for J; bases not matched to a gene: 8. The CDR3 has 15 residues. The CDR3 bases are TGCAGTGCTAGGATTTTGGGACTAACCACAGATACGCAGTATTTT. It specifies CSARILGLTTDTQYF.

CDR3 sequence (DNA): TGCAGTGCTAGATTACTGGCGTTGAAGTCACCCCTCCACTTT. Translation: CSARLLALKSPLHF. The chain has TRBV20-1 and TRBJ1-6, with D unclear. Germline CDR1 DFQATT, CDR2 SNEGSKA (reference sequence). The CDR3 consists of 14 residues. V gave up 2 bases and J gave up 10 bases, with 15 bases separating them.

This clonotype was found a few times. The chain carries TRBV20-1 and TRBJ1-2, with TRBD1 matching over 7 bases. CDR1 and CDR2 (germline): DFQATT, SNEGSKA (reference sequence). The ends lost 3 bases at V and 1 base at J; junction bases unmatched: 5. The CDR3 is 14 amino acids. CDR3 DNA: TGCAGTGCTAGGGACAGGATCCTTAACTATGGCTACACCTTC. It encodes CSARDRILNYGYTF.

This clonotype has only a few counts. This chain links TRBV6-1 with TRBJ2-3, with D unresolved. CDR3 length: 13 amino acids. Trimming took off 8 bases at V and 1 base at J, with 10 bases between the two ends. Germline-derived CDR1 and CDR2 are MNHNS and SASEGT. CDR3 in DNA: TGTGCCAGCCCACCCCCAGGCACAGATACGCAGTATTTT. Amino acid sequence: CASPPPGTDTQYF.

There are a few counts of this clonotype. This CDR3 reads CASSFSSGGRSYNEQFF. CDR3 nucleotides: TGTGCCAGCAGTTTTAGCTCTGGCGGGAGGTCCTACAATGAGCAGTTCTTC. The chain joins TRBV28 to TRBJ2-1, with TRBD2 matching over 8 bases. This CDR3 is built from 17 residues. CDR1 and CDR2 from the germline V gene are MDHEN and SYDVKM. V lost 3 bases and J lost 1; bases outside the gene matches: 8.

V is TRBV29-1 and J is TRBJ2-1, with D tentatively TRBD2 (6 bases). The CDR3 extends over 11 amino acids. Trimming shortened V by 4 bases and J by 10 bases, and 11 bases separated the two germline ends. The germline V gene encodes CDR1 SQVTM and CDR2 ANQGSEA. The CDR3 protein is CSVVPGGEQFF. CDR3 sequence (DNA): TGCAGCGTTGTCCCTGGGGGGGAGCAGTTCTTC.

A remark on this clonotype: The junction departs from the called germline gene at one end, perhaps through a read error. This sequence joins TRBV4-1 and TRBJ1-1; D is unclear. The V gene's germline CDR1 is MGHRA and CDR2 YSYEKL. CDR3 length: 11 amino acids. CDR3 residues: CASSRGTKAFF. CDR3 coding DNA: TGCGCCAGCAGCCGAGGCACTAAAGCTTTCTTT.